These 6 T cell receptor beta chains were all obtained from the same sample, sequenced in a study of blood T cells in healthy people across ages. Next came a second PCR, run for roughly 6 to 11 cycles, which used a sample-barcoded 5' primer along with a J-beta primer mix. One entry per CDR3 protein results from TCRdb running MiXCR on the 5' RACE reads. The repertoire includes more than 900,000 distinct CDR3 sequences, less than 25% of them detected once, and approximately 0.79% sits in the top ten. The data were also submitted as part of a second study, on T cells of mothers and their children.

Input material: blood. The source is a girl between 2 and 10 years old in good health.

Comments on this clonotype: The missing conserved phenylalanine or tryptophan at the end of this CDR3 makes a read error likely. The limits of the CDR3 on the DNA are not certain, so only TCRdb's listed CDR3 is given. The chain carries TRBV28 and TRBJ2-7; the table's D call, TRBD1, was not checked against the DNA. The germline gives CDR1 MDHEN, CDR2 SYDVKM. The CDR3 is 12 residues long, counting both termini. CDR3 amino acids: CASTSLAGTKML.

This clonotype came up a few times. The CDR3 reads CSARLWDLANYGYTF. CDR3 bases: TGCAGTGCTAGACTCTGGGACCTAGCTAACTATGGCTACACCTTC. V and J are TRBV20-1 and TRBJ1-2, with a weak D call TRBD1 (5 bases). With 2 bases removed from V and 0 bases from J, the gap between germline ends came to 13 bases. Germline V gene lookup returns CDR1 DFQATT and CDR2 SNEGSKA (reference sequence). The CDR3 has 15 residues.

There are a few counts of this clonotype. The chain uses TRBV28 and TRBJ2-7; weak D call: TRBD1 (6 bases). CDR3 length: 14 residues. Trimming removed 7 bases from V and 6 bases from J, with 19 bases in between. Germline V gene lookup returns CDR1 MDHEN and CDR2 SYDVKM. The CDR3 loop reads CASTPGQGVSEQYF. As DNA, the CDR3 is TGTGCCAGCACCCCGGGACAAGGGGTGTCCGAGCAGTACTTC.

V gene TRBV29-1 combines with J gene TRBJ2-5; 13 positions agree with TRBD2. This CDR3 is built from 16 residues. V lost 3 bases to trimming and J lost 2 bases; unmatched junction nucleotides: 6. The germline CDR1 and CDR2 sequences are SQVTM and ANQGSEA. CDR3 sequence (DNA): TGCAGCGTTGATGGGACTAGCGGGGCATCACAAGAGACCCAGTACTTC. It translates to CSVDGTSGASQETQYF. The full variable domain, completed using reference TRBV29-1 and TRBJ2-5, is SAVISQKPSRDICQRGTSLTIQCQVDSQVTMMFWYRQQPGQSLTLIATANQGSEATYESGFVIDKFPISRPNLTFSTLTVSNMSPEDSSIYLCSVDGTSGASQETQYFGPGTRLLVL.

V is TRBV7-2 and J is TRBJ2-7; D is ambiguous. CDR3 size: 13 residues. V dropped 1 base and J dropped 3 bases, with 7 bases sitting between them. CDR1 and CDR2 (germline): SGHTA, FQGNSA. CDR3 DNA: TGTGCCAGCAGCTTAGAACCCGTCTACGAGCAGTACTTC. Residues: CASSLEPVYEQYF. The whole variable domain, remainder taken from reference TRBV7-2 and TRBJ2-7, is GAGVSQSPSNKVTEKGKDVELRCDPISGHTALYWYRQSLGQGLEFLIYFQGNSAPDKSGLPSDRFSAERTGGSVSTLTIQRTQQEDSAVYLCASSLEPVYEQYFGPGTRLTVT.

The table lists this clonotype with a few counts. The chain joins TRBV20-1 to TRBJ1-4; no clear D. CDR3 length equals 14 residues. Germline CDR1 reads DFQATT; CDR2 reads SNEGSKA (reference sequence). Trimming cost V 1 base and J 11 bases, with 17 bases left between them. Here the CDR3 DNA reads TGCAGTGCTAGAGCCGGTGTGGCGGCACCGAAACTGTTTTTT. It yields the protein CSARAGVAAPKLFF.